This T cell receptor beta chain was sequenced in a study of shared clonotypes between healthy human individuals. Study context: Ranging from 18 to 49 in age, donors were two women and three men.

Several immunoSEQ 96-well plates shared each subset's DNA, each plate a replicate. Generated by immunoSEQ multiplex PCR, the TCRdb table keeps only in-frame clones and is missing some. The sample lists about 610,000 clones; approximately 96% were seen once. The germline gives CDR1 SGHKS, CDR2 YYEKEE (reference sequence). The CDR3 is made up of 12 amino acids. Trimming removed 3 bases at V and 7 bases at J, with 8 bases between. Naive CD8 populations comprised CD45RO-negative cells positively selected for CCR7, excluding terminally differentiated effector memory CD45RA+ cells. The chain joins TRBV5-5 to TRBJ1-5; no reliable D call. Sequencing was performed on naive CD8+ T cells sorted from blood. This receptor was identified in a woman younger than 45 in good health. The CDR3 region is CASSSGGQPQHF. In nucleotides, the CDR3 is TGTGCCAGCAGCTCTGGTGGGCAGCCCCAGCATTTT.